This entry is about one T cell receptor (beta chain). No antigen is known for it. The data originate from a study of shared clonotypes between healthy human individuals. Study context: The plates for each donor numbered three CD4 naive, three CD4 memory, two CD8 naive and one CD8 memory.

Clones were sequenced by immunoSEQ multiplex PCR, and TCRdb holds only the in-frame ones, with some missing. The sample records about 960,000 clones, approximately 76% being singletons. Study-wide results and limits: About 5% of naive CD4 clonotypes were shared across a handful of donors.

CDR1 MDHEN and CDR2 SYDVKM come from the germline V gene. Trimming cost V 5 bases and J 6 bases; bases outside gene matches: 9. The CDR3 has 15 residues. This TCR was sampled from a man between 18 and 29 years old in good health. Sequencing was done on a sample of memory CD4+ T cells sorted from blood. The subset is: CD45RA-negative fraction. The V and J genes are TRBV28 and TRBJ2-1; 8 bases line up with TRBD1. CDR3 region: CASSIRRQGTNEQFF. Here the CDR3 DNA reads TGTGCCAGCAGTATCAGGAGACAGGGGACCAATGAGCAGTTCTTC.